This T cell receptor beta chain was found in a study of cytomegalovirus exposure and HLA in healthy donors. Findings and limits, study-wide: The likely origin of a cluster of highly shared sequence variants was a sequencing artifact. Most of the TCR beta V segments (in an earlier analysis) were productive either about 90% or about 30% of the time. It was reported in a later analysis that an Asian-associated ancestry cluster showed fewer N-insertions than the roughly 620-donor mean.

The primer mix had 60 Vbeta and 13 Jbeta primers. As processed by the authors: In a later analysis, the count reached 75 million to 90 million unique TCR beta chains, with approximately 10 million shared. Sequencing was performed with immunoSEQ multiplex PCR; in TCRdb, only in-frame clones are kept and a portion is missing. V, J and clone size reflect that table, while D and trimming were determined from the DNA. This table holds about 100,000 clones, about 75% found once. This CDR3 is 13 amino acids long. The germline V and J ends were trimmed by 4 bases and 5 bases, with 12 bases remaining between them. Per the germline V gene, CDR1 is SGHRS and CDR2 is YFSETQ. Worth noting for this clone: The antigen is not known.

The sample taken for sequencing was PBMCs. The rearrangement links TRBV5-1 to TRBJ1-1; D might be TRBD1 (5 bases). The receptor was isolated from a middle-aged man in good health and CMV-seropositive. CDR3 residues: CASSSSGGTEAFF. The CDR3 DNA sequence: TGCGCCAGCAGCAGTTCCGGGGGAACTGAAGCTTTCTTT. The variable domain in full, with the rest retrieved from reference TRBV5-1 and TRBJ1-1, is KAGVTQTPRYLIKTRGQQVTLSCSPISGHRSVSWYQQTPGQGLQFLFEYFSETQRNKGNFPGRFSGRQFSNSRSEMNVSTLELGDSALYLCASSSSGGTEAFFGQGTRLTVV.